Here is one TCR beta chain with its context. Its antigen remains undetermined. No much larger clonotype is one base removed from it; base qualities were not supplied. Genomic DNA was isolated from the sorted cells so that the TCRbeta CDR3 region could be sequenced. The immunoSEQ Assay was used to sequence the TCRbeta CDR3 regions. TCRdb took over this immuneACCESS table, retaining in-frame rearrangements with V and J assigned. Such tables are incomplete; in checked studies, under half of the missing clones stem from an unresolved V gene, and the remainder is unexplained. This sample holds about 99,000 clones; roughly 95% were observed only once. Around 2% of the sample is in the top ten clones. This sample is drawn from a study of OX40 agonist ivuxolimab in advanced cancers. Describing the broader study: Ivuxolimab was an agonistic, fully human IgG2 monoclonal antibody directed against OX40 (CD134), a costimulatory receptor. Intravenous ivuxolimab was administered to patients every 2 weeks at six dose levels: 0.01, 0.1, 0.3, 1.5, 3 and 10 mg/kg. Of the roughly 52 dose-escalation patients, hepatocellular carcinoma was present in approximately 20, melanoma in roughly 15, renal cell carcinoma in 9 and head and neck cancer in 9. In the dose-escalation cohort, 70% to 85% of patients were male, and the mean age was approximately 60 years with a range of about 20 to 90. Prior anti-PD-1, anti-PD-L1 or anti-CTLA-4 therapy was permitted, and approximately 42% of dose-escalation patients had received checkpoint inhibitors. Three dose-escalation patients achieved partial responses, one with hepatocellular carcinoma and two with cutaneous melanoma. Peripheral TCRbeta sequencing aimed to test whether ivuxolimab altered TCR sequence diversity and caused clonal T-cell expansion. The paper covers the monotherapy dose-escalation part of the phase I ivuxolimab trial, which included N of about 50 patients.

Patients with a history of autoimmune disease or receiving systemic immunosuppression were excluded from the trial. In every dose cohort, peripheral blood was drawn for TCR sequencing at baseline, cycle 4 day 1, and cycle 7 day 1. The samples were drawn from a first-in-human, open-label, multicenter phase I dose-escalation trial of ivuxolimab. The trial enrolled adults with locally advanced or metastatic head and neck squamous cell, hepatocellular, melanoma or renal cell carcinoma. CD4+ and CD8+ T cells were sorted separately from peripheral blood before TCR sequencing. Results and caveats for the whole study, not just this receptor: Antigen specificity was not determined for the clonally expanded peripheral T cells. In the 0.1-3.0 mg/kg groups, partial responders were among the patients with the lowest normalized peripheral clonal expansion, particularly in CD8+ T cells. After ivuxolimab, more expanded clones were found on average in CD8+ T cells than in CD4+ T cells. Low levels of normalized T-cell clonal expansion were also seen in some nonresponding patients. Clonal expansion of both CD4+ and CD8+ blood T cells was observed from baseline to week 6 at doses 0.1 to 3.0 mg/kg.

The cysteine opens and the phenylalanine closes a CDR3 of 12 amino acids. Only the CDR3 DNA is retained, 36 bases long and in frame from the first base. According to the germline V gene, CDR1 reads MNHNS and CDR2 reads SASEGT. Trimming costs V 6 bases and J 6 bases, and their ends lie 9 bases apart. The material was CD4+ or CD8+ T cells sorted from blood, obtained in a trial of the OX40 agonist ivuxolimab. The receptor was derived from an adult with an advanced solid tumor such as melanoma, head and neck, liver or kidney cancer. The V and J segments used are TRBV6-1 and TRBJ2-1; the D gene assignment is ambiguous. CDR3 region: CASRTLVNEQFF. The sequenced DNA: TGTGCCAGCAGAACCCTAGTCAATGAGCAGTTCTTC.